The clone carrying this T cell receptor (beta chain) was seen many times. Its antigen is unknown. TCR beta libraries were built with iRepertoire HTBI primers and Arm-PCR of CDR3 regions. TCRdb re-called the multiplex PCR reads through MiXCR, storing one row per CDR3 protein. Altogether 300,000 to 400,000 distinct CDR3 sequences are present, less than 20% being singletons, with the ten largest covering about a fifth. The data originate from a study of regulatory T cells in long-lasting Graves disease. Time point in this sample: newly diagnosed GD, antithyroid drugs for less than 3 months. PBMC RNA was the source of the TCR library. The authors drew patients from an endocrinology department in Xi'an, China. Findings and limits, study-wide: TRBV28, TRBJ1-2 and TRBJ2-5 were segments that persistent disease favored. Sharing of public clonotypes was greater in persistent patients (about 2,700) than in new patients (about 970).

This CDR3 is built from 14 residues. V lost 6 bases and J lost 6; bases outside the gene matches: 7. Germline values: CDR1 SQVTM, CDR2 ANQGSEA. The starting material was peripheral blood mononuclear cells (PBMCs), obtained at new diagnosis, from a patient treated with antithyroid drugs. This chain joins TRBV29-1 and TRBJ2-1, with 11 bases identical to TRBD2. The source of this sequence is a female donor with Graves disease. The CDR3: CSVPGLAEPNEQFF. The CDR3 DNA sequence: TGCAGCGTGCCGGGACTAGCGGAGCCCAATGAGCAGTTCTTC.